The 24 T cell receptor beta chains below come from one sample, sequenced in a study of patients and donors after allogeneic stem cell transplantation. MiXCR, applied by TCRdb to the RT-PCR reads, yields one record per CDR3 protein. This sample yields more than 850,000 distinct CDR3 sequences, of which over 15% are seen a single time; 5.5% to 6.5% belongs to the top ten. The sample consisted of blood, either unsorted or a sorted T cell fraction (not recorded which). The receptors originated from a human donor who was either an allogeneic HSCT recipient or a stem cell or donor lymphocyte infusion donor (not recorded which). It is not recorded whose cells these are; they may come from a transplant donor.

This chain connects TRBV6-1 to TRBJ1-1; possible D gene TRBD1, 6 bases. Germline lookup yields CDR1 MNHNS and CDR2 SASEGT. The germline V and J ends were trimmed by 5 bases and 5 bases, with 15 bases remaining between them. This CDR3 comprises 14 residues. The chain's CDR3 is CASSQRGGLTEAFF. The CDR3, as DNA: TGTGCCAGCAGTCAACGGGGGGGGCTGACTGAAGCTTTCTTT.

The CDR3 is CASSRGWDGRADTQYF. For the CDR3, the DNA is TGTGCCAGCAGCCGCGGATGGGATGGGCGCGCAGATACGCAGTATTTT. This sequence joins TRBV9 and TRBJ2-3; D gene uncertain. This CDR3 is 16 amino acids long. Trimming removed 4 bases at V and 4 bases at J, with 19 bases between. From germline, CDR1 is SGDLS and CDR2 YYNGEE.

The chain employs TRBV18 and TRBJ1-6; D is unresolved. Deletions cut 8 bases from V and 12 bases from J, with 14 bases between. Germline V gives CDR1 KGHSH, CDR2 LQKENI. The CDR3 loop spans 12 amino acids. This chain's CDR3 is CASLSPGLPLHF. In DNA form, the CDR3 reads TGTGCCAGCCTTAGCCCGGGTTTACCCCTCCACTTT.

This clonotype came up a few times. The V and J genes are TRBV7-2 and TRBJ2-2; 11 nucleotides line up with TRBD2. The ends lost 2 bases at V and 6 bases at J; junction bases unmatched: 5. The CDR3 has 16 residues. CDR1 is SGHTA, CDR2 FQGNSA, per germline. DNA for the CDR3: TGTGCCAGCAGCTTACGTCTACTAGCGGGAGCCGGGGAGCTGTTTTTT. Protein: CASSLRLLAGAGELFF.

The CDR3 DNA reads TGCAGTGCCGAGCTAGGGCCTAGCGGGGGGGCCTACGAGCAGTACTTC. It encodes CSAELGPSGGAYEQYF. This rearrangement joins TRBV20-1 to TRBJ2-7; 12 bases are shared with TRBD2. There are 16 residues in the CDR3. V shed 6 bases and J 2 bases; nucleotides not matched to a gene: 11. Germline CDR1 and CDR2: DFQATT and SNEGSKA (reference sequence).

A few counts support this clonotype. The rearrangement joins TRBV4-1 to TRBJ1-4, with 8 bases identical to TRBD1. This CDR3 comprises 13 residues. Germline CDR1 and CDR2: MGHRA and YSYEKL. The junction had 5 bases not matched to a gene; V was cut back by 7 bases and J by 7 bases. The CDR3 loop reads CASTRGLSEKLFF. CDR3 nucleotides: TGCGCCAGCACCAGGGGGCTCTCTGAAAAACTGTTTTTT.

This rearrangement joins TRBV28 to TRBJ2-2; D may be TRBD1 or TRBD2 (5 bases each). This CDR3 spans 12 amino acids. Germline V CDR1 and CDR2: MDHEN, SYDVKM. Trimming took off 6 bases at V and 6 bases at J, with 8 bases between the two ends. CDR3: CASRGESGELFF. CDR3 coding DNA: TGTGCCAGCAGAGGGGAGTCCGGGGAGCTGTTTTTT. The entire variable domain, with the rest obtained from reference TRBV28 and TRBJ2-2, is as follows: DVKVTQSSRYLVKRTGEKVFLECVQDMDHENMFWYRQDPGLGLRLIYFSYDVKMKEKGDIPEGYSVSREKKERFSLILESASTNQTSMYLCASRGESGELFFGEGSRLTVL.

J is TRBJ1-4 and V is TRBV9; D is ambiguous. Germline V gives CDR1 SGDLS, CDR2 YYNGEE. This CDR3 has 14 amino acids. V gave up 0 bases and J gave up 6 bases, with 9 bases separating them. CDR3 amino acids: CASSVGEPHEKLFF. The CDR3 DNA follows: TGTGCCAGCAGCGTAGGGGAACCCCATGAAAAACTGTTTTTT. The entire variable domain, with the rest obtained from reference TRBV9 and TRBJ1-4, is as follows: DSGVTQTPKHLITATGQRVTLRCSPRSGDLSVYWYQQSLDQGLQFLIQYYNGEERAKGNILERFSAQQFPDLHSELNLSSLELGDSALYFCASSVGEPHEKLFFGSGTQLSVL.

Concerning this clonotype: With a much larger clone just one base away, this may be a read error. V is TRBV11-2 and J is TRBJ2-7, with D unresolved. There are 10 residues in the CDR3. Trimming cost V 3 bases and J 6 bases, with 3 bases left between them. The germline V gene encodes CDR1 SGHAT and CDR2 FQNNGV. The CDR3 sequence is CASSLAEQYF. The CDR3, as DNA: TGTGCCAGCAGCTTGGCCGAGCAGTACTTC.

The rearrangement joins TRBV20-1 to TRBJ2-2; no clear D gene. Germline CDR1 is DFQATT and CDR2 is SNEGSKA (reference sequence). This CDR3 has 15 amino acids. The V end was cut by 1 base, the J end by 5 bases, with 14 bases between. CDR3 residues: CSARGWQEITGELFF. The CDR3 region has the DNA TGCAGTGCTAGAGGGTGGCAGGAAATTACCGGGGAGCTGTTTTTT.

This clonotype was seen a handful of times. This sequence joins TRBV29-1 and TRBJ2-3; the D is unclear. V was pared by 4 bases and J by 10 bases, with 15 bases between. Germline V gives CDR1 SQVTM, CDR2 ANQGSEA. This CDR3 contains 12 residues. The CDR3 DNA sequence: TGCAGCGTTGTCACAGCCGTAGGATCGCAGTATTTT. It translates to CSVVTAVGSQYF.

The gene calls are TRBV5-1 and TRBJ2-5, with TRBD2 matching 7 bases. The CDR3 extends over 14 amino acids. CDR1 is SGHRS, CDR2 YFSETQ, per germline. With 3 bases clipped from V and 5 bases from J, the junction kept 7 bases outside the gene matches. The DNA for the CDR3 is TGCGCCAGCAGCTGGACGGGGGGTCGGGAGACCCAGTACTTC. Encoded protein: CASSWTGGRETQYF.

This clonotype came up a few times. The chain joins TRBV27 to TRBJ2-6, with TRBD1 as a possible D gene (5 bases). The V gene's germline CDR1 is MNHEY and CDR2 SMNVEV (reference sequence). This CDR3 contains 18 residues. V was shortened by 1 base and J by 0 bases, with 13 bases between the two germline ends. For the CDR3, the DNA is TGTGCCAGCAGTTTATATCAGGGATCGAGCTCTGGGGCCAACGTCCTGACTTTC. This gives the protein CASSLYQGSSSGANVLTF.

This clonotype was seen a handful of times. The CDR3 region is CASRQTGFSYEQYF. CDR3 DNA sequence: TGCGCCAGCAGACAGACAGGGTTCTCCTACGAGCAGTACTTC. The rearrangement uses TRBV5-1 and TRBJ2-7, with 7 bases that match TRBD1. Trimming removed 5 bases from V and 0 bases from J; junction bases left unmatched: 5. CDR1 is SGHRS and CDR2 is YFSETQ in the germline V gene. The CDR3 has 14 amino acids.

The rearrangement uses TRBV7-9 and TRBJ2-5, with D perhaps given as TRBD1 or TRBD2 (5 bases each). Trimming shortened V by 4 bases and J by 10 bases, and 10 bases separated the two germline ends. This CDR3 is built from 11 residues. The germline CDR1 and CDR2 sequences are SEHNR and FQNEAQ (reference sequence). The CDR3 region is CASSSGTYQYF. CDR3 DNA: TGTGCCAGCAGCTCCGGGACGTACCAGTACTTC.

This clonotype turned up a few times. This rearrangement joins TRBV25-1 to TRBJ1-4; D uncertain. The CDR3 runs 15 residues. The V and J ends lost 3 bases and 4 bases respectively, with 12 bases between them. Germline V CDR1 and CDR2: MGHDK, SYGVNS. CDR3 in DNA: TGTGCCAGCAGTGATACTAGACGGAATAATGAAAAACTGTTTTTT. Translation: CASSDTRRNNEKLFF.

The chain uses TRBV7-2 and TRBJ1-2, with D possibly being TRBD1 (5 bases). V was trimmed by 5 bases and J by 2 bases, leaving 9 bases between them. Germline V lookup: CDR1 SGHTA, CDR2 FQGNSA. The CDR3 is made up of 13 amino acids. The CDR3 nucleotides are TGTGCCAGCAGCCCATCAGGGAACTATGGCTACACCTTC. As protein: CASSPSGNYGYTF.

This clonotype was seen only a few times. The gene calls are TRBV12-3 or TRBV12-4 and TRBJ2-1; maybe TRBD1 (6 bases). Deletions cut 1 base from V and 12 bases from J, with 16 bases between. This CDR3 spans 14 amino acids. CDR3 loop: CASSLGGTILGQFF. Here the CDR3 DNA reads TGTGCCAGCAGTTTAGGTGGGACAATATTGGGGCAGTTCTTC.

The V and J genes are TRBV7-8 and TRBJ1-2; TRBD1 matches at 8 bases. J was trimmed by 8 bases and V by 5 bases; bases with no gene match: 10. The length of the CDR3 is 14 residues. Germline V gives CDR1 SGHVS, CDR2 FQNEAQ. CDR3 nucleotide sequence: TGTGCCAGCAGCACCCTACAGGGGGGATACGGCTACACCTTC. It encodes CASSTLQGGYGYTF.

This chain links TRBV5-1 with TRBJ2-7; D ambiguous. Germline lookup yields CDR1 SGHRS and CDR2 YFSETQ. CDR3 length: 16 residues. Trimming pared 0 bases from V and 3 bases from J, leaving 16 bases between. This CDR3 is CASSLEGSQFNYEQYF. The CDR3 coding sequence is TGCGCCAGCAGCTTGGAGGGCAGCCAGTTTAACTACGAGCAGTACTTC.

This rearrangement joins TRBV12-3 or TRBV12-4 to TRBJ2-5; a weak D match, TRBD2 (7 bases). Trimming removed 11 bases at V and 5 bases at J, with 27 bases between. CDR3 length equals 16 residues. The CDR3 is CAGRTTFGGARETQYF. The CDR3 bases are TGTGCCGGAAGAACCACGTTTGGGGGGGCGAGGGAGACCCAGTACTTC.

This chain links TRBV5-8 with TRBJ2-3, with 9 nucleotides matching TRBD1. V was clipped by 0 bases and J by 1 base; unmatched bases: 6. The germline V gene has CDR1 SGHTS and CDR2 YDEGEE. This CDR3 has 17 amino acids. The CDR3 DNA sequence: TGTGCCAGCAGCTTGGTCAACAGGGGGCTTGGCACAGATACGCAGTATTTT. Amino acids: CASSLVNRGLGTDTQYF. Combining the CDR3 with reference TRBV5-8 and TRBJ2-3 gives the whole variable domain EAGVTQSPTHLIKTRGQQATLRCSPISGHTSVYWYQQALGLGLQFLLWYDEGEERNRGNFPPRFSGRQFPNYSSELNVNALELEDSALYLCASSLVNRGLGTDTQYFGPGTRLTVL.

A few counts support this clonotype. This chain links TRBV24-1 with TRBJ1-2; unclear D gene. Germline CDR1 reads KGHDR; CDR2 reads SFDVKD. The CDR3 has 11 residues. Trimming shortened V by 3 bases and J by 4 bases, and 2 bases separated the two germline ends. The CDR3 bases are TGTGCCACCAGTGATGGCTATGGCTACACCTTC. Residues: CATSDGYGYTF.

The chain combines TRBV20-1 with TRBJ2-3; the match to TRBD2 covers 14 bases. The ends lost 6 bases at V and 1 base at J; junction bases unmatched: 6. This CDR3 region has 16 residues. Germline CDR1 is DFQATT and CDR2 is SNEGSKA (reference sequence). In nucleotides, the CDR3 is TGCAGTGCCCAGGGACTAGCGGGAGAGCGCACAGATACGCAGTATTTT. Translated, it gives CSAQGLAGERTDTQYF.